The sequence of this T cell receptor beta chain was determined in a study of response to subunit inactivated influenza vaccine (dated by TCRdb to the late 2010s). With respect to the entire study: To follow how T cells responded to a trivalent subunit inactivated influenza vaccine, the researchers relied on deep quantitative profiling of the T cell receptor repertoire. The paper as a whole reports these results and caveats: It was suggested by the authors that each seasonal influenza vaccination may recruit only a limited number of new T cells.

Inclusive of the bounding cysteine and phenylalanine, the CDR3 is 12 residues long. Only CDR3 DNA remains: 36 bases, in frame from the first base. Via the germline V gene, CDR1 is MNHEY and CDR2 SVGAGI. A distance of 6 bases separates the germline ends of V and J, which lose 3 bases and 7 bases respectively. The library relied on RT-PCR. Instrument on record: Illumina HiSeq 2500. TCRdb ran its own pipeline on the public reads, namely fastp trimming at Q25 and MiXCR clone calling, and kept in-frame beta chains. For every CDR3 protein sequence, its rows merge into one entry that carries the most common genes and DNA. The sample table lists 180,000 or so distinct CDR3 sequences, around 12% of them with a count of one. The top ten clones comprise around 32% of the sample. As concerns this clonotype: Its antigen has not been determined. Base qualities were left out, and no much larger clone turns up one base away.

This sample also appeared in a second study, on T cells expressing NK-cell markers. The second source states: TCR beta cDNA libraries were prepared using 5'RACE template switching, which introduced a universal primer site and unique molecular identifiers. TCR beta-chain repertoires were profiled in sorted CD3+CD56+NKG2C+, CD3+CD56+NKG2C- and CD3+CD56-NKG2C+ T-cell subsets from several donors. Among the eight sequenced donors, only one was HCMV-seronegative, while the other seven were HCMV-seropositive. In several experiments an anti-gammadeltaTCR antibody was added to restrict sorting to alphabetaTCR-expressing T cells. For five or six donors, the dominant CD3+CD56+NKG2C+ clonotypes were among the top 10 CD8+ clonotypes and accounted for roughly 1.0-8% of CD8+ T cells. Those dominant clonotypes were again the most abundant among CD3+CD56-NKG2C+ cells in a few donors, at about 28.3-65%. Whether the expanded NKG2C-expressing T cell clones were specific for HCMV antigens remained unclear. The eight sequenced donors were randomly selected healthy volunteers, three men and five women. To determine HCMV serostatus, a commercial ELISA kit was used to detect HCMV-specific IgG in serum. Ficoll density gradient centrifugation was used to isolate peripheral blood mononuclear cells from blood. Magnetic immunoseparation with Miltenyi isolation kits was used to isolate CD4+ and CD8+ T cells from PBMC. Synthesis of cDNA was primed from the TCR beta constant segment and was followed by two consecutive PCR amplification steps. Illumina HiSeq 2000/2500, MiSeq or NextSeq was used to sequence libraries as 2 x 150 bp reads. MIGEC was used to demultiplex reads and group reads by UMI, and MiTCR was used to assemble and quantify clonotypes. Only TCR cDNA sequences supported by at least two reads were kept to exclude erroneous sequences. The tcR package was used for downstream repertoire analysis, with clonotypes matched between fractions based on CDR3 nucleotide sequence plus V segment. VDJmatch was used to annotate antigen specificity against VDJdb, with one amino acid substitution allowed in CDR3.

The sequence links TRBV6-5 to TRBJ2-2; no D gene is confidently identified. Source: CD8+ T cells sorted from PBMCs, taken 12 days after vaccination. The sequence was collected from a man in his fifties or sixties who received an inactivated influenza vaccine. Donor details come from another sample of the same person, matched by shared clones. The DNA is as follows: TGTGCCAGCAGTTATAGGGTCGGGGAGCTGTTTTTT. Translated, it gives CASSYRVGELFF.